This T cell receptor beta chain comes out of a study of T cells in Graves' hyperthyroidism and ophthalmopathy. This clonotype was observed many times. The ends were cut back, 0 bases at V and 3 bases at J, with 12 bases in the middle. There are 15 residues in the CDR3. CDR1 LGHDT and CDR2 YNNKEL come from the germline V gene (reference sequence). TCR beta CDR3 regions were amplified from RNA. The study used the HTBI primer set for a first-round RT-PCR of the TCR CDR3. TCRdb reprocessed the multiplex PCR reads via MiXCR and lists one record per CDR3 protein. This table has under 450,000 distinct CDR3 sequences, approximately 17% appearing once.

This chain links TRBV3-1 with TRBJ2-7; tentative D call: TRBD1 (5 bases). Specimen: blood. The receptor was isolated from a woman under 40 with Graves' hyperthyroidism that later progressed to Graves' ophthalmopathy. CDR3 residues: CASSQEGVAGYEQYF. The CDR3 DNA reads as TGTGCCAGCAGCCAAGAAGGGGTGGCAGGCTACGAGCAGTACTTC.